The clone carrying this T cell receptor (beta chain) has a count of ten or more. With listed TCR primers and previously described methods, bulk TCR libraries were prepared. TCRdb passed the PCR reads through MiXCR, listing each CDR3 protein once. The sample includes approximately 680,000 distinct CDR3 sequences, approximately 24% of them seen just once. This record comes from a study of molecular identifiers for immune sequencing clone quantification. About the study: Across replicate runs, RNA obtained from approximately 20,000 or 98,000 naive CD8 cells was divided into five, with four undergoing sequencing.

Trimming removed 1 base at V and 1 base at J, with 11 bases between. The CDR3 consists of 17 residues. Per the germline V gene, CDR1 is SGHVS and CDR2 is FNYEAQ. The sequencing sample was made of naive CD8+ T cells from blood, with Jurkat cell RNA spiked in. Subset given: FACS-sorted CD8+CD4-CCR7+CD45RA+ naive T cells. This sequence joins TRBV7-6 and TRBJ2-6; a possible D gene is TRBD2 (6 bases). This sequence was found in a human donor in good health. Some libraries in this study had Jurkat cell RNA spiked in. CDR3 amino acids: CASSLGTAGSGANVLTF. DNA of the CDR3: TGTGCCAGCAGCTTAGGAACCGCGGGATCTGGGGCCAACGTCCTGACTTTC.